Reported below is one T cell receptor beta chain. In the authors' methods: The authors estimated nucleated cell counts from reference gene primer amplification. Libraries were prepared by immunoSEQ multiplex PCR; TCRdb keeps only in-frame clonotypes and omits some of them. D and trimming were read from the DNA, whereas the V and J calls and clone size are those reported in that table. The sample consists of under 150,000 clones, about 84% of them appearing once. The data were taken from a study of blood T cell repertoires in COVID-19. Overall study context: Sites in the United States, Italy and Spain provided acute and convalescent COVID-19 samples. PBMCs, B-cell-depleted T cells, or T cells provided the cDNA or gDNA that made up the material.

In germline, CDR1 is SGHDT, CDR2 YYEEEE. The CDR3 length is 15 residues. J lost 6 bases, V lost 4 bases, and 6 bases had no gene match. The sequenced sample consisted of peripheral blood. The receptor comes from a man in his sixties with active or convalescent COVID-19. The chain combines TRBV5-6 with TRBJ2-2; 10 nucleotides match TRBD1. CDR3 DNA sequence: TGTGCCAGCAGCCTCCAAGGACAGGGGGCCGGGGAGCTGTTTTTT. It codes for CASSLQGQGAGELFF.